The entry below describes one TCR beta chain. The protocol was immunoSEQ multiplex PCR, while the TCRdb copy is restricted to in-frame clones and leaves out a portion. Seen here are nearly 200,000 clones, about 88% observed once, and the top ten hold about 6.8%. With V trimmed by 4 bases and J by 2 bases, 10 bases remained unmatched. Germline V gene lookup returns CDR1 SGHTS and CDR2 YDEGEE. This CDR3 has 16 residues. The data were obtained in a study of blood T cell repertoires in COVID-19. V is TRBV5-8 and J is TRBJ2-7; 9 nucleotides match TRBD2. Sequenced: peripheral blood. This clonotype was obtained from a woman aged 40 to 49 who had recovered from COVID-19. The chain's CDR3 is CASSLQGLAQPYEQYF. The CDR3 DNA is TGTGCCAGCAGCCTCCAAGGACTAGCGCAACCCTACGAGCAGTACTTC.